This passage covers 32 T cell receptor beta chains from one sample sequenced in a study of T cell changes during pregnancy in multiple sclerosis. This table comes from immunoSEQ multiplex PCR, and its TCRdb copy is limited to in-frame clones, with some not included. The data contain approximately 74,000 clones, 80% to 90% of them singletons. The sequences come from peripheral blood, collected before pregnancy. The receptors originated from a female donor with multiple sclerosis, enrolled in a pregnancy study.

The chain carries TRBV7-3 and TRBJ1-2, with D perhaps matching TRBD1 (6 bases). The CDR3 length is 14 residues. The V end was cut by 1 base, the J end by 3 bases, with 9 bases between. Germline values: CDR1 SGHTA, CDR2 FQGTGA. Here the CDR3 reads CASSLNPGDYGYTF. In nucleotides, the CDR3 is TGTGCCAGCAGCTTAAACCCAGGGGACTATGGCTACACCTTC. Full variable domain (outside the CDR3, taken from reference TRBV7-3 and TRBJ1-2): GAGVSQTPSNKVTEKGKYVELRCDPISGHTALYWYRQSLGQGPEFLIYFQGTGAADDSGLPNDRFFAVRPEGSVSTLKIQRTERGDSAVYLCASSLNPGDYGYTFGSGTRLTVV.

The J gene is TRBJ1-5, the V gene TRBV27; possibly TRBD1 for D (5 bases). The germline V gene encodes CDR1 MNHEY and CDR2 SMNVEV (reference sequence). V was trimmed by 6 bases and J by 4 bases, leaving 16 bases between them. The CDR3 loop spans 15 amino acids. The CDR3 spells CASRLSWTPNQPQHF. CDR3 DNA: TGTGCCAGCAGGCTTTCTTGGACACCGAATCAGCCCCAGCATTTT.

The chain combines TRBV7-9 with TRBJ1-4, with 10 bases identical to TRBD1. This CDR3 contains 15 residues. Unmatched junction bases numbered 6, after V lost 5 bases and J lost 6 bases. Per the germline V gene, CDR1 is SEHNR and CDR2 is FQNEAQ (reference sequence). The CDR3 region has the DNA TGTGCCAGCAGCCAGGCCGGGACAGGGGATGAAAAACTGTTTTTT. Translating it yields CASSQAGTGDEKLFF.

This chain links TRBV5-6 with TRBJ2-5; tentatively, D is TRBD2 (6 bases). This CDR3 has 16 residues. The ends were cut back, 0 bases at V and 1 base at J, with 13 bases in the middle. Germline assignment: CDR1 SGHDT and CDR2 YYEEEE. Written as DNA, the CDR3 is TGTGCCAGCAGCTTGGCGGGGGAAAGTTTCCAAGAGACCCAGTACTTC. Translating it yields CASSLAGESFQETQYF.

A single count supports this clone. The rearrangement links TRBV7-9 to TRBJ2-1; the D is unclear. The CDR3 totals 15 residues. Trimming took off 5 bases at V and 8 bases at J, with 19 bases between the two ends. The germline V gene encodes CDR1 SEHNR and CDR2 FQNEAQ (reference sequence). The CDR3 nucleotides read TGTGCCAGCAGCCCCCTTTTGGCTCGGAGCGATGAGCAGTTCTTC. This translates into CASSPLLARSDEQFF.

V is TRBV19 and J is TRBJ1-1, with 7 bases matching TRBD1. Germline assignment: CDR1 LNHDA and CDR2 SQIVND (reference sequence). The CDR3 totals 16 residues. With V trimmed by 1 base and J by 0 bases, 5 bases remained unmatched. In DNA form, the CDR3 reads TGTGCCAGTAGTATAGGACAGGGAGTCCTGAACACTGAAGCTTTCTTT. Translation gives CASSIGQGVLNTEAFF.

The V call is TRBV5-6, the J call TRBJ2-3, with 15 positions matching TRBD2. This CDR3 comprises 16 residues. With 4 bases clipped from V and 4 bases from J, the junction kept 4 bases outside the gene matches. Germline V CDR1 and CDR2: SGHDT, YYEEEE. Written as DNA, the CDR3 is TGTGCCAGCAGCCCGGGACTAGCGGGGGGAGCAGATACGCAGTATTTT. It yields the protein CASSPGLAGGADTQYF.

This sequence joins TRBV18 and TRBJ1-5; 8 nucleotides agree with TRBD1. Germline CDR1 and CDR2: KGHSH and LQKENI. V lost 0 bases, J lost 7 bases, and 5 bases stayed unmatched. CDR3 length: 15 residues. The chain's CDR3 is CASSPPQGVGQPQHF. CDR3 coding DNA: TGTGCCAGCTCACCACCACAGGGGGTCGGGCAGCCCCAGCATTTT.

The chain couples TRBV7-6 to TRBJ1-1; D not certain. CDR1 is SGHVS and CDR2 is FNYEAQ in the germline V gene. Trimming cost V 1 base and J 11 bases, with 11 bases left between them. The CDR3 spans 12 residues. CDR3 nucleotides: TGTGCCAGCAGCTTAGGCGGATTTGGGGCTTTCTTT. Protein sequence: CASSLGGFGAFF.

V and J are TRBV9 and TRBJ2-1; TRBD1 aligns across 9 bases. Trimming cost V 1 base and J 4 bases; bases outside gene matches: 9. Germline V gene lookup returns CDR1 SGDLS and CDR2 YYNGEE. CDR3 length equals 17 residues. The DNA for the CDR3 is TGTGCCAGCAGCGTATCGGGAAGGACAGGGGAGTACAATGAGCAGTTCTTC. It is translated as CASSVSGRTGEYNEQFF.

The CDR3 sequence is CASSASGSSYNEQFF. CDR3 DNA sequence: TGTGCCAGCAGCGCTAGCGGGAGCTCCTACAATGAGCAGTTCTTC. The V and J genes are TRBV7-2 and TRBJ2-1; TRBD2 matches at 10 bases. The germline gives CDR1 SGHTA, CDR2 FQGNSA. This CDR3 contains 15 residues. Trimming took 5 bases from V and 0 from J; bases not matched to a gene: 1.

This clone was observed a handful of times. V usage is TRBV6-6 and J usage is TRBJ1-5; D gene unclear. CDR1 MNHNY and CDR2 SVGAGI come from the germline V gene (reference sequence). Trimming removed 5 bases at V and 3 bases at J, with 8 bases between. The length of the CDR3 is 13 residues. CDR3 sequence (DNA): TGTGCCAGCAGTCCCCGGGACAATCAGCCCCAGCATTTT. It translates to CASSPRDNQPQHF.

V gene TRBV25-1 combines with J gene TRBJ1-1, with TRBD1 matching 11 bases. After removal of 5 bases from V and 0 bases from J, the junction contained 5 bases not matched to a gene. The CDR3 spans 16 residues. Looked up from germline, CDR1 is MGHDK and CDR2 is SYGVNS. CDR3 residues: CASSPGQGVMNTEAFF. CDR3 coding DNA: TGTGCCAGCAGTCCGGGACAGGGGGTCATGAACACTGAAGCTTTCTTT. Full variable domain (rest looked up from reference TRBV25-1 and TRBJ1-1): EADIYQTPRYLVIGTGKKITLECSQTMGHDKMYWYQQDPGMELHLIHYSYGVNSTEKGDLSSESTVSRIRTEHFPLTLESARPSHTSQYLCASSPGQGVMNTEAFFGQGTRLTVV.

The CDR3 is CASSQESDVGGETQYF. The CDR3 DNA reads TGTGCCAGCAGCCAAGAATCTGACGTAGGGGGAGAGACCCAGTACTTC. V gene TRBV4-2 combines with J gene TRBJ2-5, with a tentative D call TRBD1 (6 bases). V lost 0 bases to trimming and J lost 4 bases, with 15 bases between them. The CDR3 runs 16 residues. CDR1 LGHNA and CDR2 YNFKEQ come from the germline V gene.

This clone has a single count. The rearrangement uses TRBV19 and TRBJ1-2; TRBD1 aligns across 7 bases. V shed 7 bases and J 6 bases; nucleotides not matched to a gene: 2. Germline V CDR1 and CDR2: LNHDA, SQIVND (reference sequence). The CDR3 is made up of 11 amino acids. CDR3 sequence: CASTGGNGYTF. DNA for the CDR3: TGTGCCAGTACAGGGGGGAATGGCTACACCTTC.

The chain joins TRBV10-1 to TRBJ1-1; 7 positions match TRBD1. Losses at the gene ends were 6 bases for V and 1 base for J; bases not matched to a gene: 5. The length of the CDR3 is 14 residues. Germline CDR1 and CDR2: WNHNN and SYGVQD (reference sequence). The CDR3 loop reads CASRHDRANTEAFF. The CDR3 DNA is TGCGCCAGCAGGCACGACAGGGCGAACACTGAAGCTTTCTTT.

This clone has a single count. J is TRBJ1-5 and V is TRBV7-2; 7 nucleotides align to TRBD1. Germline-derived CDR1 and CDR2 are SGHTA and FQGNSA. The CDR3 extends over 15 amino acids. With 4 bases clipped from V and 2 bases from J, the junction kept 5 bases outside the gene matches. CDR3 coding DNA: TGTGCCAGCAGCTGGACAGGCTTCGGCAATCAGCCCCAGCATTTT. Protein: CASSWTGFGNQPQHF.

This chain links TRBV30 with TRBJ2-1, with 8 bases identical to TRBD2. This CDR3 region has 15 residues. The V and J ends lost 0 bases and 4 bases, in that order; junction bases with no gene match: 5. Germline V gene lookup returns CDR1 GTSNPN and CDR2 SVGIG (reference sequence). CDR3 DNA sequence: TGTGCCTGGAGTGTACGCGGGAGGAATTACAATGAGCAGTTCTTC. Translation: CAWSVRGRNYNEQFF. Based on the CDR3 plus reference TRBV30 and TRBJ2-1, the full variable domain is SQTIHQWPATLVQPVGSPLSLECTVEGTSNPNLYWYRQAAGRGLQLLFYSVGIGQISSEVPQNLSASRPQDRQFILSSKKLLLSDSGFYLCAWSVRGRNYNEQFFGPGTRLTVL.

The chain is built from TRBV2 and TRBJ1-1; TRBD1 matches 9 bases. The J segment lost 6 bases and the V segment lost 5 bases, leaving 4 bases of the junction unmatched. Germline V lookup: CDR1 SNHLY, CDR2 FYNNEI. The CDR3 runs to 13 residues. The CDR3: CASSLQGAAEAFF. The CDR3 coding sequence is TGTGCCAGCAGTTTACAGGGGGCTGCTGAAGCTTTCTTT.

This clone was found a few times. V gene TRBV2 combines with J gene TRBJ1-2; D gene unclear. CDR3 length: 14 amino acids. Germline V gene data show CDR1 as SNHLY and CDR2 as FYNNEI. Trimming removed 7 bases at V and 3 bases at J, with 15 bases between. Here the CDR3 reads CASNEREDHYGYTF. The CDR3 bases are TGTGCCAGCAATGAGAGGGAGGATCACTATGGCTACACCTTC.

The CDR3 nucleotides are TGTGCTAGTGGTTTGGTCGCCGGGACAGGCCGTGGCTACACCTTC. Translating gives CASGLVAGTGRGYTF. The chain couples TRBV12-5 to TRBJ1-2; 8 positions agree with TRBD1. V was clipped by 0 bases and J by 7 bases; unmatched bases: 7. From germline, CDR1 is LGHNT and CDR2 FRNRAP. The length of the CDR3 is 15 residues.

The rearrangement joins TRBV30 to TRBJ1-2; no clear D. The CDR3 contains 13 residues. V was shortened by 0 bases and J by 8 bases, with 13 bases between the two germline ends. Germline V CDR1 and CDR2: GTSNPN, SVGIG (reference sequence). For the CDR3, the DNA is TGTGCCTGGAGTGTGGGCCGTAGGCGCGGCTACACCTTC. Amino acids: CAWSVGRRRGYTF.

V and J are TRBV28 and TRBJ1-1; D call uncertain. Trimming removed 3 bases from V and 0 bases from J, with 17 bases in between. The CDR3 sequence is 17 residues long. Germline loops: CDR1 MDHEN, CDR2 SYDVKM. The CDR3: CASSFPNGFGLNTEAFF. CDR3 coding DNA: TGTGCCAGCAGTTTCCCAAACGGGTTTGGTTTGAACACTGAAGCTTTCTTT.

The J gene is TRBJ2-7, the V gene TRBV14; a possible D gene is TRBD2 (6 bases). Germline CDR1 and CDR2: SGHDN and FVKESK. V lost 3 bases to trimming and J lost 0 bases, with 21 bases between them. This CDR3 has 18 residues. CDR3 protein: CASSHQVGHQTSSYEQYF. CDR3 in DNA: TGTGCCAGCAGCCACCAAGTAGGACACCAGACTAGCTCCTACGAGCAGTACTTC.

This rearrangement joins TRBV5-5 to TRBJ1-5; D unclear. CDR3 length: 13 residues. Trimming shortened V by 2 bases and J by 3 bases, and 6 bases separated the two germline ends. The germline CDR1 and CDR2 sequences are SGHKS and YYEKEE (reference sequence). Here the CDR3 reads CASSFYDNQPQHF. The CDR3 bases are TGTGCCAGCAGCTTCTACGACAATCAGCCCCAGCATTTT.

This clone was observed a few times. This CDR3 reads CAWSAAMNTEAFF. The CDR3 DNA reads TGTGCCTGGAGCGCCGCGATGAACACTGAAGCTTTCTTT. The V call is TRBV30, the J call TRBJ1-1; D ambiguous. The ends were cut back, 3 bases at V and 0 bases at J, with 8 bases in the middle. There are 13 residues in the CDR3. Germline CDR1 reads GTSNPN; CDR2 reads SVGIG (reference sequence).

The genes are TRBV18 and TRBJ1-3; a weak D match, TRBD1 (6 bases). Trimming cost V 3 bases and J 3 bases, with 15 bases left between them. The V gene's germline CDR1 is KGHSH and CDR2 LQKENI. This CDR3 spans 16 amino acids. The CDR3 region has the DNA TGTGCCAGCTCACCCCTCGCGGGGGCTGATGGAAACACCATATATTTT. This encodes CASSPLAGADGNTIYF.

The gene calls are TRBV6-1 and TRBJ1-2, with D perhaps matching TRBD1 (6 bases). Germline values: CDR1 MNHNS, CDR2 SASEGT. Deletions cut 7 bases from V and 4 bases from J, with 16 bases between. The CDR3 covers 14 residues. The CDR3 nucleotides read TGTGCCAGCACGATGGGGGACAATTCCTATGGCTACACCTTC. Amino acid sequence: CASTMGDNSYGYTF.

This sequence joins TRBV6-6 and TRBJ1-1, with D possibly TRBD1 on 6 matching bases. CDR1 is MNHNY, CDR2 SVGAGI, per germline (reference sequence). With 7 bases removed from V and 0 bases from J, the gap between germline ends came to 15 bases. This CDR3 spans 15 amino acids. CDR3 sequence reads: CASTLPDSLNTEAFF. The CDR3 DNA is TGTGCCAGCACCCTCCCGGACAGCCTGAACACTGAAGCTTTCTTT.

The CDR3 region is CASSAPGLAGGYEQYF. CDR3 sequence (DNA): TGTGCCAGCAGTGCCCCGGGACTAGCGGGGGGCTACGAGCAGTACTTC. This chain uses TRBV6-6 with TRBJ2-7, with TRBD2 identical over 15 bases. Trimming took 5 bases from V and 3 from J; bases not matched to a gene: 5. The CDR3 runs 16 residues. Per the germline V gene, CDR1 is MNHNY and CDR2 is SVGAGI (reference sequence).

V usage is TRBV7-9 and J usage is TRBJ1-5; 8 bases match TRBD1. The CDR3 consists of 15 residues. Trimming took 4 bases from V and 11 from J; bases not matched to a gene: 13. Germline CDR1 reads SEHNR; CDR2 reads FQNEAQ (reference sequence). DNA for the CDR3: TGTGCCAGCAGCTCCCGGGGACAGGAGATGAGGGCCCAGCATTTT. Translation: CASSSRGQEMRAQHF.

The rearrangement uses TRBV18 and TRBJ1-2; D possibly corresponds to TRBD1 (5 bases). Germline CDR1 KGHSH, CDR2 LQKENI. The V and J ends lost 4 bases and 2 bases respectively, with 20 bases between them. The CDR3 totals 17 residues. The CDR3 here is CASSLFGAYLRNYGYTF. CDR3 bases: TGTGCCAGCTCACTTTTTGGGGCCTATCTAAGGAACTATGGCTACACCTTC.